What follows is one T cell receptor beta chain and its context. Trimming at V came to 5 bases and at J to 7 bases, leaving 7 bases not matched to a gene. This CDR3 is built from 14 residues. Germline CDR1 and CDR2: KGHDR and SFDVKD. Libraries were prepared by immunoSEQ multiplex PCR; TCRdb keeps only in-frame clonotypes and omits some of them. Seen here are roughly 6,100 clones, roughly 80% observed once, and the top ten hold 7% to 10%. The data were taken from a study of blood T cell repertoires in COVID-19. Across the study: The United States, Italy and Spain supplied acute and convalescent COVID-19 samples.

The chain recombines TRBV24-1 with TRBJ2-5, with 9 bases identical to TRBD1. Sequenced: peripheral blood. This TCR was sampled from a human donor with active COVID-19. The donor label of this sample is uncertain. CDR3 loop: CATSGTGGGGTQYF. Here the CDR3 DNA reads TGTGCCACCAGTGGCACAGGGGGCGGTGGGACCCAGTACTTC.